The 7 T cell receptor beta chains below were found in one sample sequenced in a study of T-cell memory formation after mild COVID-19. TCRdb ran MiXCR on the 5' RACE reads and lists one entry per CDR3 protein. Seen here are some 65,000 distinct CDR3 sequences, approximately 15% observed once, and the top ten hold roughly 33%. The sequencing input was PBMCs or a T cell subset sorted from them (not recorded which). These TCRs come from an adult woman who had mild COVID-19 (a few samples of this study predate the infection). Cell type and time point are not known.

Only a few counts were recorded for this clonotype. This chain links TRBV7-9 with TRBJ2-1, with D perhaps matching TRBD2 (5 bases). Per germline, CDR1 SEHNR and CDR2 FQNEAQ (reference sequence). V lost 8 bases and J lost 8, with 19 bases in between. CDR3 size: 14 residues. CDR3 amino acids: CASGDPGGLDEQFF. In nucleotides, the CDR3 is TGTGCCAGCGGCGACCCAGGAGGTTTGGATGAGCAGTTCTTC.

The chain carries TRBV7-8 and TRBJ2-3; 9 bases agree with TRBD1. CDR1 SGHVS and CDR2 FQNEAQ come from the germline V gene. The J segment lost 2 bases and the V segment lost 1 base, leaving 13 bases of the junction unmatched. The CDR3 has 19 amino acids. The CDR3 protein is CASSLDRGRGVAATDTQYF. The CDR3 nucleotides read TGTGCCAGCAGCTTAGACAGGGGGCGAGGGGTAGCTGCCACAGATACGCAGTATTTT.

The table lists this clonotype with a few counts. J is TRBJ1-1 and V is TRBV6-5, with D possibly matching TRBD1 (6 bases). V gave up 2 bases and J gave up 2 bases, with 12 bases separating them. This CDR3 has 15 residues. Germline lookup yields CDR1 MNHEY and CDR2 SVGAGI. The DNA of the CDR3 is TGTGCCAGCAGTTACGGTGGGGGCCTCAACACTGAAGCTTTCTTT. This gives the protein CASSYGGGLNTEAFF.

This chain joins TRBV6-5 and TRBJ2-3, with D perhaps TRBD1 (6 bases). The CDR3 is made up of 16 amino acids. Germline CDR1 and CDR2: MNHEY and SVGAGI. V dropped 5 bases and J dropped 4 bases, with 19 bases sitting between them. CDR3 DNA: TGTGCCAGCAGTCTCACACCCCAGGGGTGGGCAGATACGCAGTATTTT. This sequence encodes CASSLTPQGWADTQYF.

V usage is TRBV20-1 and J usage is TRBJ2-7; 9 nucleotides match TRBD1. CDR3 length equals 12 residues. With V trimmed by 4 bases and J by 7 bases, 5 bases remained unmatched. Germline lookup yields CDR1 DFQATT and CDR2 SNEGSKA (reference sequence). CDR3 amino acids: CSATTGGWEQYF. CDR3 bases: TGCAGTGCTACTACAGGGGGCTGGGAGCAGTACTTC.

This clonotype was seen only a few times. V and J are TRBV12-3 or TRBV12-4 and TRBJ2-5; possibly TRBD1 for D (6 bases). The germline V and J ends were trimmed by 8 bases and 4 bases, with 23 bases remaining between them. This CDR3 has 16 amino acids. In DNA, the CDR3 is TGTGCCAGCGGATCAGCCCAGGGGCCTTGGGGAGAGACCCAGTACTTC. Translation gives CASGSAQGPWGETQYF.

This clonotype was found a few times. CDR3 sequence (DNA): TGCGCCAGCAGCTTGGCCGCCCGGGGCTCCTACGAGCAGTACTTC. Protein sequence: CASSLAARGSYEQYF. The chain joins TRBV5-1 to TRBJ2-7, with D possibly being TRBD2 (5 bases). CDR3 length equals 15 residues. The germline V gene encodes CDR1 SGHRS and CDR2 YFSETQ. V lost 0 bases to trimming and J lost 0 bases, with 10 bases between them.